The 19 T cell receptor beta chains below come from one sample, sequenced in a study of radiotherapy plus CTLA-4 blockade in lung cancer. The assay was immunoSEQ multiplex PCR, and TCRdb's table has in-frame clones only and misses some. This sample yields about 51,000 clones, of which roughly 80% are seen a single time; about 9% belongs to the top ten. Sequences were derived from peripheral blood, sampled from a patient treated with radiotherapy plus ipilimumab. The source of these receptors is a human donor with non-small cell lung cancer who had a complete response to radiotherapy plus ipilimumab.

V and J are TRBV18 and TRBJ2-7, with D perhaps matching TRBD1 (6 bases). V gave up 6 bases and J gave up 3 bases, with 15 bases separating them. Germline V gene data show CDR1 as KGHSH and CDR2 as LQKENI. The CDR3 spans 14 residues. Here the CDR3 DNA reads TGTGCCAGCTCGGACGGACAGATATTCTACGAGCAGTACTTC. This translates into CASSDGQIFYEQYF.

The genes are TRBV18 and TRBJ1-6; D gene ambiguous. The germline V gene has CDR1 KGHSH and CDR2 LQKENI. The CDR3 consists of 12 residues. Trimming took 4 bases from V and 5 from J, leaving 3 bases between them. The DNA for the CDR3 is TGTGCCAGCTCACTCGATAATTCACCCCTCCACTTT. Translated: CASSLDNSPLHF.

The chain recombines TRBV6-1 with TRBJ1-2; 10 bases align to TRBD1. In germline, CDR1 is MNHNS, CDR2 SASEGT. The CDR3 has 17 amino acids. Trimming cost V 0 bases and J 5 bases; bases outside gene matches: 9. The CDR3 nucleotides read TGTGCCAGCAGTGAAGCCCGGACAGGGGGAATCGCTTATGGCTACACCTTC. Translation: CASSEARTGGIAYGYTF.

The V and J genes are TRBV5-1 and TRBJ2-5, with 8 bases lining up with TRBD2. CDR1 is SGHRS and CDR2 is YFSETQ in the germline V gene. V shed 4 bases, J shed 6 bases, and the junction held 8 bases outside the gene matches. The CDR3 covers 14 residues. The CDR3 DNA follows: TGCGCCAGCAGCCCCGCGAGCGGGGGCCAGACCCAGTACTTC. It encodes CASSPASGGQTQYF.

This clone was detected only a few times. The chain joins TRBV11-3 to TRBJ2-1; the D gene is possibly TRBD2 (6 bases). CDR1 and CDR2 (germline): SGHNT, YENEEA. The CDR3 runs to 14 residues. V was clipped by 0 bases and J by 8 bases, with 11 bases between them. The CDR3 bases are TGTGCCAGCAGCTTAGAAGTGTGGGGGGATGAGCAGTTCTTC. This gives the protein CASSLEVWGDEQFF.

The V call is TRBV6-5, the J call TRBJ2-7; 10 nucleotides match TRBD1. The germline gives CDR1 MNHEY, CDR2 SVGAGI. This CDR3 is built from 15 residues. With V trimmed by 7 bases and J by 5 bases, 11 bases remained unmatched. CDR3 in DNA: TGTGCCAGCAAACACCCGAGACAGGGGGCCGACGAGCAGTACTTC. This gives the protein CASKHPRQGADEQYF.

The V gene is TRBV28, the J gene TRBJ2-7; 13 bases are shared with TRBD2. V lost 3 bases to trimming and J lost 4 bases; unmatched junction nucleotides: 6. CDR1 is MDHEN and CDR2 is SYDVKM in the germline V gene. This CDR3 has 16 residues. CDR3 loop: CASSLGRTSGSYEQYV. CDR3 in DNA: TGTGCCAGCAGTTTGGGGCGGACTAGCGGGAGTTACGAGCAGTACGTC.

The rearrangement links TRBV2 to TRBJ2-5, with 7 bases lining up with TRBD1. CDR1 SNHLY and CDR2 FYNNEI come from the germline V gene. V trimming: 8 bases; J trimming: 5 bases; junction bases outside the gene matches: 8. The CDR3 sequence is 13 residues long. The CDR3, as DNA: TGTGCCAGCGGCGACAGGGTTAGCGAGACCCAGTACTTC. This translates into CASGDRVSETQYF.

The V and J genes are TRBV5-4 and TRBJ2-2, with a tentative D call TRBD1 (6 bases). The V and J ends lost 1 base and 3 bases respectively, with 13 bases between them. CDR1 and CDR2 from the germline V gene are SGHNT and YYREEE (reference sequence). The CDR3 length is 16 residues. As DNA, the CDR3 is TGTGCCAGCAGCTTGTGGGGCAGGGGCCACACCGGGGAGCTGTTTTTT. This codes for CASSLWGRGHTGELFF.

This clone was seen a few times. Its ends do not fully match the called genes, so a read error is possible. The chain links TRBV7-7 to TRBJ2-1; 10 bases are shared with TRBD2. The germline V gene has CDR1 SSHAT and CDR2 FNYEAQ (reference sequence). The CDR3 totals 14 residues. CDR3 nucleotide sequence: TGTGCTAGCAGCCCCGGGACTAGCGACAATGAGCAGTTCTTC. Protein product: CASSPGTSDNEQFF.

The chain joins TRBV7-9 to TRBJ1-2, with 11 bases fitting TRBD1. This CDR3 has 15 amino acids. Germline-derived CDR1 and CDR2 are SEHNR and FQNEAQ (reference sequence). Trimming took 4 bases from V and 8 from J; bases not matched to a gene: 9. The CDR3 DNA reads TGTGCCAGCAGCTCGGACAGGGGGCCCCAGAGGGGCTACACCTTC. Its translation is CASSSDRGPQRGYTF.

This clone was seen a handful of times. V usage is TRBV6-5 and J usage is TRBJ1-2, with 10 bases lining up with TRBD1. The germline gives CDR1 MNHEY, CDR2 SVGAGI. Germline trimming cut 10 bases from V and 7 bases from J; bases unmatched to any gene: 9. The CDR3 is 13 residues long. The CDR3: CATEGDRGRGYTF. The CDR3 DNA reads TGTGCCACAGAGGGGGACAGGGGTCGTGGCTACACCTTC.

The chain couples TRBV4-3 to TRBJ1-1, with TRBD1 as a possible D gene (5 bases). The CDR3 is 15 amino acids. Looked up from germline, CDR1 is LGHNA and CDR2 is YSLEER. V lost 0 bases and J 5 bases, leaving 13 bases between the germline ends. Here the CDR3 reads CASSQDGAGRTEAFF. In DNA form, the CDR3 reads TGCGCCAGCAGCCAAGATGGTGCAGGGAGGACTGAAGCTTTCTTT.

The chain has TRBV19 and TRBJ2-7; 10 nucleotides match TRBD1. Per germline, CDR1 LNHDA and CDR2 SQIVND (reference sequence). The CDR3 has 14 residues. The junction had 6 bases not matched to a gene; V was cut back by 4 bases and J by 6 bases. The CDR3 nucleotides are TGTGCCAGTAGTAACGCCGGGACAGGGGTCGAGCAGTACTTC. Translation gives CASSNAGTGVEQYF. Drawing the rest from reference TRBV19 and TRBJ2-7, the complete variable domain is DGGITQSPKYLFRKEGQNVTLSCEQNLNHDAMYWYRQDPGQGLRLIYYSQIVNDFQKGDIAEGYSVSREKKESFPLTVTSAQKNPTAFYLCASSNAGTGVEQYFGPGTRLTVT.

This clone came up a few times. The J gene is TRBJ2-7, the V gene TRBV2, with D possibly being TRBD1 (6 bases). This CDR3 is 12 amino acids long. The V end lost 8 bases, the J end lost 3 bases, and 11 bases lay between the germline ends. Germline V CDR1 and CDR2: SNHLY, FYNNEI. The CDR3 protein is CASRDNNYEQYV. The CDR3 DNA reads TGTGCCAGCCGGGACAATAACTACGAGCAGTACGTC.

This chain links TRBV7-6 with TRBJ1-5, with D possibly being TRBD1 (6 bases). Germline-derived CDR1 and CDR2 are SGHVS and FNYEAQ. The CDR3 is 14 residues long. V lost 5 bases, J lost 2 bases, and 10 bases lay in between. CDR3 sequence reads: CASSRGGGNQPQHF. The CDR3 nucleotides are TGTGCCAGCAGCCGAGGGGGTGGCAATCAGCCCCAGCATTTT.

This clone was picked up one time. The CDR3 DNA is TGTGCCAGCAGTTTGACAGGATGGGAGCAGCCCCAGCATTTT. As protein: CASSLTGWEQPQHF. The chain combines TRBV27 with TRBJ1-5; D might be TRBD1 (6 bases). CDR3 length: 14 amino acids. Germline V CDR1 and CDR2: MNHEY, SMNVEV (reference sequence). Trimming left V 3 bases short and J 7 bases short, with 13 bases between.

CDR3 sequence reads: CASSERAPYTDTQYF. The DNA for the CDR3 is TGTGCCAGCAGTGAGAGAGCGCCTTACACAGATACGCAGTATTTT. The chain uses TRBV2 and TRBJ2-3; no definite D call. This CDR3 is built from 15 residues. V was cut by 3 bases and J by 2 bases, with 12 bases left in between. Germline V gene sequence: CDR1 SNHLY, CDR2 FYNNEI.

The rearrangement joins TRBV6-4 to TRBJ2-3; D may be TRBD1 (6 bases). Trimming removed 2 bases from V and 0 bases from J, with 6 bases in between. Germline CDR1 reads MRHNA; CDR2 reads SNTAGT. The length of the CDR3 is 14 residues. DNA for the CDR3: TGTGCCAGCAGTGACGGACAGAGCACAGATACGCAGTATTTT. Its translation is CASSDGQSTDTQYF.